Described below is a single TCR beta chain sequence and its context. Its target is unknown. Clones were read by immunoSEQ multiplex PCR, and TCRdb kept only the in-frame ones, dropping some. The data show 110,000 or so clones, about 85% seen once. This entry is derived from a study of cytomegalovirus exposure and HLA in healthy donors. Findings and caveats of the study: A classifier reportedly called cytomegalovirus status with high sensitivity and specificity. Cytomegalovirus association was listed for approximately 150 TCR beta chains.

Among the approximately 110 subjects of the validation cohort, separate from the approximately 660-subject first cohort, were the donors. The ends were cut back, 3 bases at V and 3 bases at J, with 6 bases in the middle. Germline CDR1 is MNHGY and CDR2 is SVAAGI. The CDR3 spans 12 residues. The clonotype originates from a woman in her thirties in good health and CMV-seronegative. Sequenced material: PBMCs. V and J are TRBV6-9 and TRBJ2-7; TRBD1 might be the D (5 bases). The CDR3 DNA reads TGTGCCAGCAGTTACAGGGTCTACGAGCAGTACTTC. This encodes CASSYRVYEQYF.